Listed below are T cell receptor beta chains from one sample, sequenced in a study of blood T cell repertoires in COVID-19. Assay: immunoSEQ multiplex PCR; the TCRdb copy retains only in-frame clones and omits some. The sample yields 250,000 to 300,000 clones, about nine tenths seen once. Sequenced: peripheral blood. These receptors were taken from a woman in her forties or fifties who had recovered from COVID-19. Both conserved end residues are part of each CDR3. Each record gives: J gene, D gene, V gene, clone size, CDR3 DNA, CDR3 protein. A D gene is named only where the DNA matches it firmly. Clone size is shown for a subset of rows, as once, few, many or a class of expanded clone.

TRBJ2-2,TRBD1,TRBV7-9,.,TGTGCCAGCAGCCTTGGACAGGGATATCGGGAGCTGTTTTTT,CASSLGQGYRELFF
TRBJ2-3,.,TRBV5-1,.,TGCGCCAGCAGCTTGGTAGGGTCTAGCGGCACAGATACGCAGTATTTT,CASSLVGSSGTDTQYF
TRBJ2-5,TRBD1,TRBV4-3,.,TGCGCCAGCAGCCAGTCCGGGACAGGATCGGGAGAGACCCAGTACTTC,CASSQSGTGSGETQYF
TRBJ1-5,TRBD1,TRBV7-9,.,TGTGCCAGCAGCTTAGGGGGACAGAACAATCAGCCCCAGCATTTT,CASSLGGQNNQPQHF
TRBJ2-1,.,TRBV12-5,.,TGTGCTAGTGGCCGTAGCGTCTCCTACAATGAGCAGTTCTTC,CASGRSVSYNEQFF
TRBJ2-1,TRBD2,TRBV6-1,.,TGTGCCAGCAGTGCGAGAAACGCGGGGGGAAGGATGAATGAGCAGTTCTTC,CASSARNAGGRMNEQFF
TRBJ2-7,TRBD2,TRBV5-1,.,TGCGCCAGCAGCTTGGTTACGTCTAGCGGGGCCTACGAGCAGTACTTC,CASSLVTSSGAYEQYF
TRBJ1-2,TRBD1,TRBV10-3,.,TGTGCCATCAGTGAGCTAACAGGGGTCGGCTACACCTTC,CAISELTGVGYTF
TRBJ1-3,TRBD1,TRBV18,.,TGTGCCAGCTCTGCAGGGGGCGCGGACACCATATATTTT,CASSAGGADTIYF
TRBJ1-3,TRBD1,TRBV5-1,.,TGCGCCAGCTCACAGGGGGCCTCTGGAAACACCATATATTTT,CASSQGASGNTIYF
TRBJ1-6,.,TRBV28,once,TGTGCCAGCAGTTTTTTCGACAGGTTTGGTGATTCACCCCTCCACTTT,CASSFFDRFGDSPLHF
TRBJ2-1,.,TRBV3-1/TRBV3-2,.,TGTGCCAGCAGCCACGCTAGCTTCGGGTCCTACAATGAGCAGTTCTTC,CASSHASFGSYNEQFF